Listed here are 16 T cell receptor beta chains from one sample, sequenced in a study of T cell responses to AZD1222 COVID-19 vaccine. Repertoires were generated with immunoSEQ multiplex PCR, while TCRdb's copy carries only in-frame clones and drops some. The sample records roughly 140,000 clones, almost 95% being singletons. Sequenced here: peripheral blood, sampled 28 days after the second AZD1222 dose. The source of these receptors is an adult who received the AZD1222 COVID-19 vaccine.

This chain connects TRBV3-1 (or the pseudogene TRBV3-2) to TRBJ2-2, with D possibly TRBD2 on 7 matching bases. Trimming stripped 8 bases from V and 2 bases from J, with 15 bases between. Germline CDR1 LGHDT, CDR2 YNNKEL (reference sequence). The CDR3 contains 15 residues. The CDR3 region is CASGGQRGNTGELFF. CDR3 DNA sequence: TGTGCCAGCGGGGGGCAGCGGGGAAACACCGGGGAGCTGTTTTTT.

The chain carries TRBV7-9 and TRBJ2-2; D is unclear. From germline, CDR1 is SEHNR and CDR2 FQNEAQ (reference sequence). The length of the CDR3 is 14 residues. V was trimmed by 7 bases and J by 2 bases, leaving 11 bases between them. This CDR3 reads CASTPRENTGELFF. As DNA, the CDR3 is TGTGCCAGCACACCTAGAGAAAACACCGGGGAGCTGTTTTTT.

V and J are TRBV2 and TRBJ2-2; no clear D. CDR3 length: 12 residues. V gave up 4 bases and J gave up 6 bases, with 6 bases separating them. The V gene's germline CDR1 is SNHLY and CDR2 FYNNEI. For the CDR3, the DNA is TGTGCCAGCAGTGCCCTCGCCGGGGAGCTGTTTTTT. Translated, it gives CASSALAGELFF.

This clone was found many times. The V gene is TRBV19, the J gene TRBJ1-5; D remains ambiguous. The CDR3 is made up of 13 amino acids. With 5 bases removed from V and 7 bases from J, the gap between germline ends came to 12 bases. CDR1 and CDR2 (germline): LNHDA, SQIVND (reference sequence). The DNA for the CDR3 is TGTGCCAGTAGTCCCGGGGTTCGGCAGCCCCAGCATTTT. Its protein is CASSPGVRQPQHF.

The V call is TRBV3-1 (or the pseudogene TRBV3-2), the J call TRBJ2-5, with D unresolved. CDR1 and CDR2 (germline): LGHDT, YNNKEL (reference sequence). The V end lost 5 bases, the J end lost 5 bases, and 6 bases lay between the germline ends. The CDR3 extends over 11 amino acids. The CDR3, as DNA: TGTGCCAGCAGCGTCAGTGAGACCCAGTACTTC. Residues: CASSVSETQYF.

V gene TRBV30 combines with J gene TRBJ2-1, with no clear D. Germline assignment: CDR1 GTSNPN and CDR2 SVGIG (reference sequence). V dropped 3 bases and J dropped 4 bases, with 4 bases sitting between them. This CDR3 has 11 residues. The CDR3 DNA follows: TGTGCCTGGAGGGGGTACAATGAGCAGTTCTTC. Its translation is CAWRGYNEQFF.

The genes are TRBV24-1 and TRBJ1-2; D not resolved. This CDR3 has 14 amino acids. Germline lookup yields CDR1 KGHDR and CDR2 SFDVKD. V was trimmed by 5 bases and J by 3 bases, leaving 12 bases between them. Written as DNA, the CDR3 is TGTGCCACCAGTGTGAGCTCGCTTGACTATGGCTACACCTTC. It encodes CATSVSSLDYGYTF.

Here the CDR3 DNA reads TGTGCCAGCAGTTTATTACCGGTGGGGACGTCCTACGAGCAGTACTTC. It encodes CASSLLPVGTSYEQYF. This chain joins TRBV27 and TRBJ2-7; D possibly uses TRBD1 or TRBD2 (5 bases each). The V end lost 1 base, the J end lost 1 base, and 14 bases lay between the germline ends. CDR1 is MNHEY, CDR2 SMNVEV, per germline (reference sequence). The CDR3 length is 16 residues.

J is TRBJ2-1 and V is TRBV4-1; D is ambiguous. Germline CDR1 is MGHRA and CDR2 is YSYEKL. Trimming removed 0 bases at V and 4 bases at J, with 7 bases between. This CDR3 has 14 residues. This CDR3 reads CASSQDRLYNEQFF. The CDR3 nucleotides read TGCGCCAGCAGCCAAGATCGGCTATACAATGAGCAGTTCTTC.

The chain recombines TRBV6-2 or TRBV6-3 with TRBJ1-1; no definite D call. V dropped 4 bases and J dropped 7 bases, with 13 bases sitting between them. There are 13 residues in the CDR3. Germline V CDR1 and CDR2: MNHEY, SVGEGT. The CDR3 reads CASSWDSRIEAFF. Here the CDR3 DNA reads TGTGCCAGCAGTTGGGATTCCAGGATTGAAGCTTTCTTT.

The chain links TRBV18 to TRBJ1-2; a possible D gene is TRBD1 (5 bases). Germline assignment: CDR1 KGHSH and CDR2 LQKENI. The CDR3 totals 14 residues. The germline V and J ends were trimmed by 0 bases and 8 bases, with 13 bases remaining between them. CDR3 region: CASSPPVREEGYTF. For the CDR3, the DNA is TGTGCCAGCTCACCACCGGTCAGGGAGGAAGGCTACACCTTC.

V usage is TRBV7-2 and J usage is TRBJ2-3, with a possible D match to TRBD1 (6 bases). The germline gives CDR1 SGHTA, CDR2 FQGNSA. The CDR3 spans 16 residues. Trimming removed 1 base at V and 1 base at J, with 12 bases between. The CDR3 DNA is TGTGCCAGCAGCTTAGATCTGGGGGCCCGCACAGATACGCAGTATTTT. This codes for CASSLDLGARTDTQYF.

This clone turned up a few times. The chain joins TRBV7-2 to TRBJ2-7; perhaps TRBD2 as D (5 bases). CDR1 SGHTA and CDR2 FQGNSA come from the germline V gene. The CDR3 consists of 14 residues. V lost 5 bases and J lost 3, with 14 bases in between. CDR3 region: CASSPNGIGYEQYV. The CDR3, as DNA: TGTGCCAGCAGCCCTAACGGGATCGGCTACGAGCAGTACGTC.

J is TRBJ1-3 and V is TRBV29-1; D is uncertain. There are 14 residues in the CDR3. Germline-derived CDR1 and CDR2 are SQVTM and ANQGSEA. Trimming shortened V by 5 bases and J by 0 bases, and 11 bases separated the two germline ends. CDR3 loop: CSVLSTRSGNTIYF. Here the CDR3 DNA reads TGCAGCGTTTTGTCAACCCGCTCTGGAAACACCATATATTTT. The whole variable domain, remainder taken from reference TRBV29-1 and TRBJ1-3, is SAVISQKPSRDICQRGTSLTIQCQVDSQVTMMFWYRQQPGQSLTLIATANQGSEATYESGFVIDKFPISRPNLTFSTLTVSNMSPEDSSIYLCSVLSTRSGNTIYFGEGSWLTVV.

The rearrangement links TRBV6-2 or TRBV6-3 to TRBJ1-1; D ambiguous. This CDR3 is built from 14 residues. Germline CDR1 reads MNHEY; CDR2 reads SVGEGT. With 6 bases removed from V and 1 base from J, the gap between germline ends came to 12 bases. Written as DNA, the CDR3 is TGTGCCAGCAGCCCGGCCCGTACGAACACTGAAGCTTTCTTT. It is translated as CASSPARTNTEAFF.

The chain employs TRBV7-6 and TRBJ2-7; D is perhaps TRBD1 (6 bases). CDR3 length: 15 amino acids. Deletions cut 5 bases from V and 4 bases from J, with 18 bases between. From germline, CDR1 is SGHVS and CDR2 FNYEAQ. The CDR3 DNA sequence: TGTGCCAGCAGCCTCAGGGGATCCCTTACTTACGAGCAGTACTTC. Its protein product is CASSLRGSLTYEQYF. The whole variable domain, filled in from reference TRBV7-6 and TRBJ2-7, reads GAGVSQSPRYKVTKRGQDVALRCDPISGHVSLYWYRQALGQGPEFLTYFNYEAQQDKSGLPNDRFSAERPEGSISTLTIQRTEQRDSAMYRCASSLRGSLTYEQYFGPGTRLTVT.